The 5 T cell receptor beta chains given below trace back to one sample, sequenced in a study of regulatory T cells in long-lasting Graves disease. The authors built TCR beta libraries using iRepertoire HTBI primers and Arm-PCR of CDR3 regions. One entry per CDR3 protein, called by TCRdb with MiXCR from the multiplex PCR reads. The table records some 410,000 distinct CDR3 sequences, roughly 15% of them present only once. Time point specified: newly diagnosed GD, antithyroid drugs for less than 3 months. Researchers made the TCR library from RNA that was extracted from PBMCs. These sequences were also reported in another study, on T cells in Graves' hyperthyroidism and ophthalmopathy.

This sample comprised peripheral blood mononuclear cells (PBMCs), obtained at new diagnosis, from a patient treated with antithyroid drugs. The receptors here all came from a woman in her twenties or thirties with Graves disease.

Worth noting for this clonotype: One end of the junction varies from germline; a read error may be responsible. The chain joins TRBV28 to TRBJ2-7; 10 nucleotides line up with TRBD1. The CDR3 has 21 residues. Per germline, CDR1 MDHEN and CDR2 SYDVKM. The CDR3 DNA sequence: TGTGCCTGCAGTTACCGACCCTCCCCGCTCCTCGGACAGGGGGACTCCTACGAGCAGTACTTC. This translates into CACSYRPSPLLGQGDSYEQYF.

This clonotype appeared a few times. The conserved final phenylalanine or tryptophan is absent from the CDR3, which likely points to a read error. The DNA is left out, because the CDR3 cannot be placed on it with certainty; the CDR3 is given as TCRdb lists it. The chain recombines TRBV27 with TRBJ2-4; TRBD1 is the table's D call, not checked against the DNA. Germline loops: CDR1 MNHEY, CDR2 SMNVEV (reference sequence). Including both end residues, the CDR3 is 8 amino acids long. The CDR3 region is CASSSRDP.

This clonotype was seen at least ten times. The rearrangement joins TRBV5-4 to TRBJ2-3; D call uncertain. Germline values: CDR1 SGHNT, CDR2 YYREEE (reference sequence). Trimming removed 0 bases at V and 4 bases at J, with 6 bases between. This CDR3 contains 13 residues. Here the CDR3 reads CASSLAPSDTQYF. In DNA, the CDR3 is TGTGCCAGCAGCTTGGCACCTTCAGATACGCAGTATTTT. Full variable domain (missing parts from reference TRBV5-4 and TRBJ2-3): ETGVTQSPTHLIKTRGQQVTLRCSSQSGHNTVSWYQQALGQGPQFIFQYYREEENGRGNFPPRFSGLQFPNYSSELNVNALELDDSALYLCASSLAPSDTQYFGPGTRLTVL.

This clonotype was found many times. This chain uses TRBV7-3 with TRBJ2-7; D possibly corresponds to TRBD2 (5 bases). The germline V and J ends were trimmed by 0 bases and 0 bases, with 12 bases remaining between them. CDR1 is SGHTA, CDR2 FQGTGA, per germline. CDR3 length: 16 amino acids. The CDR3 loop reads CASSLTGVDDSYEQYF. The DNA of the CDR3 is TGTGCCAGCAGCTTAACGGGAGTAGACGACTCCTACGAGCAGTACTTC.

Ten or more counts support this clonotype. The rearrangement links TRBV18 to TRBJ1-2, with 10 nucleotides matching TRBD1. Germline CDR1 is KGHSH and CDR2 is LQKENI. Trimming at V came to 4 bases and at J to 7 bases, leaving 12 bases not matched to a gene. The CDR3 is 16 residues long. CDR3 in DNA: TGTGCCAGCTCACAAAGCGTCGGGACAGGGGAGAGTGGCTACACCTTC. This encodes CASSQSVGTGESGYTF. The full variable domain, in which reference TRBV18 and TRBJ1-2 provide the parts outside the CDR3, is NAGVMQNPRHLVRRRGQEARLRCSPMKGHSHVYWYRQLPEEGLKFMVYLQKENIIDESGMPKERFSAEFPKEGPSILRIQQVVRGDSAAYFCASSQSVGTGESGYTFGSGTRLTVV.